The 9 T cell receptor beta chains listed next were all sequenced from one sample in a study of T cell responses to AZD1222 COVID-19 vaccine. Assay: immunoSEQ multiplex PCR; the TCRdb copy retains only in-frame clones and omits some. The table lists 130,000 or so clones, 90% of them singletons. The sequences come from peripheral blood, collected 28 days after the second dose of the MenACWY control vaccine. The receptors come from an adult who received the MenACWY meningococcal vaccine as a control.

J is TRBJ2-3 and V is TRBV7-3; 7 bases align to TRBD1. The germline gives CDR1 SGHTA, CDR2 FQGTGA. Trimming at V came to 4 bases and at J to 0 bases, leaving 4 bases not matched to a gene. The CDR3 sequence is 15 residues long. The CDR3 region is CASSSRQGSTDTQYF. CDR3 nucleotides: TGTGCCAGCAGCTCCAGACAGGGAAGCACAGATACGCAGTATTTT.

The gene calls are TRBV12-3 or TRBV12-4 and TRBJ1-2; D is undetermined. Trimming pared 3 bases from V and 5 bases from J, leaving 10 bases between. The CDR3 is 13 residues long. In DNA, the CDR3 is TGTGCCAGCAGTTTTGACGGACTATATGGCTACACCTTC. Its translation: CASSFDGLYGYTF.

This chain joins TRBV6-5 and TRBJ2-7, with 9 positions matching TRBD1. Per the germline V gene, CDR1 is MNHEY and CDR2 is SVGAGI. The V gene end was trimmed by 6 bases and the J gene end by 6 bases; junction bases not matched to a gene: 9. The CDR3 sequence is 14 residues long. CDR3 amino acids: CASRQTGGFSEQYF. For the CDR3, the DNA is TGTGCCAGCAGGCAAACAGGGGGCTTTAGCGAGCAGTACTTC.

The chain joins TRBV27 to TRBJ2-4; D unclear. The CDR3 totals 13 residues. V was trimmed by 6 bases and J by 7 bases, leaving 13 bases between them. Germline assignment: CDR1 MNHEY and CDR2 SMNVEV (reference sequence). CDR3 region: CASSYGPSNIQYF. The CDR3 nucleotides read TGTGCCAGCAGCTATGGGCCCAGTAACATTCAGTACTTC.

The chain employs TRBV2 and TRBJ2-6, with 8 bases fitting TRBD1. The CDR3 loop spans 17 amino acids. Unmatched junction bases numbered 9, after V lost 8 bases and J lost 0 bases. Germline CDR1 is SNHLY and CDR2 is FYNNEI. The CDR3 protein is CASLPGQAGSGANVLTF. The CDR3 DNA is TGTGCCAGCTTGCCGGGACAGGCCGGCTCTGGGGCCAACGTCCTGACTTTC.

This chain links TRBV6-2 or TRBV6-3 with TRBJ2-3; TRBD2 aligns across 11 bases. Trimming cost V 2 bases and J 10 bases; bases outside gene matches: 8. The CDR3 extends over 15 amino acids. The germline V gene has CDR1 MNHEY and CDR2 SVGEGT. CDR3 in DNA: TGTGCCAGCAGTTACCCCGGGACTAGCGGCCCTCCGCAGTATTTT. Translated: CASSYPGTSGPPQYF.

This chain joins TRBV5-4 and TRBJ2-5, with TRBD1 matching 7 bases. Per germline, CDR1 SGHNT and CDR2 YYREEE (reference sequence). The CDR3 contains 15 residues. The J segment lost 3 bases and the V segment lost 2 bases, leaving 7 bases of the junction unmatched. CDR3 residues: CASSFPGQREETQYF. DNA for the CDR3: TGTGCCAGCAGCTTTCCGGGACAGAGAGAAGAGACCCAGTACTTC.

The rearrangement joins TRBV5-5 to TRBJ2-2; 7 bases agree with TRBD1. CDR3 length equals 15 residues. CDR1 and CDR2 from the germline V gene are SGHKS and YYEKEE (reference sequence). The V and J ends lost 4 bases and 0 bases, in that order; junction bases with no gene match: 3. The CDR3 DNA sequence: TGTGCCAGCAGCCCCGGACAGGCGAACACCGGGGAGCTGTTTTTT. This codes for CASSPGQANTGELFF.

The V and J genes are TRBV28 and TRBJ1-2; D ambiguous. Per the germline V gene, CDR1 is MDHEN and CDR2 is SYDVKM. The CDR3 totals 15 residues. V was trimmed by 5 bases and J by 0 bases, leaving 13 bases between them. Written as DNA, the CDR3 is TGTGCCAGCAGTATAGGATGGTTCTCTAACTATGGCTACACCTTC. It translates to CASSIGWFSNYGYTF.